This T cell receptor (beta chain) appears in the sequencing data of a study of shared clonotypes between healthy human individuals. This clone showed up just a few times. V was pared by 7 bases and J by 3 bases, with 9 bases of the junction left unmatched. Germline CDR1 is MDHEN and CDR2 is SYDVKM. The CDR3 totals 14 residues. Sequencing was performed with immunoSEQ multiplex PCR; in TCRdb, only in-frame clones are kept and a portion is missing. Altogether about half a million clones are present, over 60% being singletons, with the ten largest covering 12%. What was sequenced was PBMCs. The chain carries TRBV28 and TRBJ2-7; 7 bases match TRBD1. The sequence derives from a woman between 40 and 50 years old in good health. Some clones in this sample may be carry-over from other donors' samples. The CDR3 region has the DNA TGTGCCAGCAACCCCGGGGACAGCCGCTACGAGCAGTACTTC. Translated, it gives CASNPGDSRYEQYF.